One sample yielded the 5 T cell receptor beta chains listed below, sequenced in a study of blood T cell repertoires in COVID-19. Method: immunoSEQ multiplex PCR; TCRdb's copy keeps in-frame clones and lacks some. Of about 230,000 clones listed, 65% to 90% were seen once; the top ten hold 6% to 9.5%. Sequencing was carried out using peripheral blood. The receptors stem from a woman aged 45-59 years with acute or convalescent COVID-19.

The chain recombines TRBV4-1 with TRBJ2-3, with TRBD2 identical over 16 bases. CDR3 length: 17 amino acids. CDR1 and CDR2 from the germline V gene are MGHRA and YSYEKL. The V and J ends lost 4 bases and 8 bases, in that order; junction bases with no gene match: 9. The CDR3 DNA sequence: TGCGCCAGCAGCCCGTCGCCGGGACTAGCGGGGGGGGCTACGCAGTATTTT. Protein: CASSPSPGLAGGATQYF.

This clone was found a few times. J is TRBJ2-2 and V is TRBV6-1; TRBD1 matches at 7 bases. CDR1 and CDR2 from the germline V gene are MNHNS and SASEGT. The CDR3 runs 16 residues. J lost 2 bases, V lost 4 bases, and 7 bases had no gene match. The CDR3 is CASSAAGQENTGELFF. Written as DNA, the CDR3 is TGTGCCAGCAGTGCGGCCGGACAGGAAAACACCGGGGAGCTGTTTTTT.

This chain links TRBV24-1 with TRBJ2-1, with D unresolved. Trimming left V 3 bases short and J 0 bases short, with 8 bases between. Germline CDR1 KGHDR, CDR2 SFDVKD. This CDR3 has 15 residues. DNA for the CDR3: TGTGCCACCAGTGATAGCGCGAGCTCCTACAATGAGCAGTTCTTC. Translating gives CATSDSASSYNEQFF.

The V and J genes are TRBV30 and TRBJ2-2, with 11 bases matching TRBD1. This CDR3 spans 14 amino acids. Germline V gene data show CDR1 as GTSNPN and CDR2 as SVGIG (reference sequence). J lost 4 bases, V lost 5 bases, and 3 bases had no gene match. The CDR3 bases are TGTGCCTGGGGGACAGGGGGAAGCACCGGGGAGCTGTTTTTT. It specifies CAWGTGGSTGELFF.

V gene TRBV7-2 combines with J gene TRBJ2-5; tentative D call: TRBD1 (6 bases). Trimming stripped 5 bases from V and 4 bases from J, with 14 bases between. Germline V gene lookup returns CDR1 SGHTA and CDR2 FQGNSA. The CDR3 extends over 14 amino acids. CDR3 sequence (DNA): TGTGCCAGCAGCCACGGAAGGGGGACAGAGACCCAGTACTTC. Translated, it gives CASSHGRGTETQYF.